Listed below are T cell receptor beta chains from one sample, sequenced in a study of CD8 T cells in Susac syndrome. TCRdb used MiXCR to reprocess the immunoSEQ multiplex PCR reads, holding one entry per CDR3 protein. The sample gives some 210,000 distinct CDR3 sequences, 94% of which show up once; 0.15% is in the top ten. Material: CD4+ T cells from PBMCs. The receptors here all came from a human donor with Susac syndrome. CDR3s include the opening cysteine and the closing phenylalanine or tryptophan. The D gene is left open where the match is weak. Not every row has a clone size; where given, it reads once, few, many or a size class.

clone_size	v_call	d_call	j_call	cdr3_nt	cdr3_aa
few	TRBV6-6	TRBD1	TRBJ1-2	TGTGCCAGCAGTTCCCCGACAGGGAACTATGGCTACACCTTC	CASSSPTGNYGYTF
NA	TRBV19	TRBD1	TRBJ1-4	TGTGCCAGTAGACCGAAGGCCGGACAGGGCAAAGAAAAACTGTTTTTT	CASRPKAGQGKEKLFF
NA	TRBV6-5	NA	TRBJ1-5	TGTGCCAGCAGTTACCGGGAGGGCGATCAGCCCCAGCATTTT	CASSYREGDQPQHF
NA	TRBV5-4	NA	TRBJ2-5	TGTGCCAGAGGGAACAATGGGGAGACCCAGTACTTC	CARGNNGETQYF
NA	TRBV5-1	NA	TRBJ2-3	TGCGCCAGCAGCTTAAAAGGGCCGCAGGAAGATACGCAGTATTTT	CASSLKGPQEDTQYF
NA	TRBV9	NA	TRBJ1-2	TGTGCCAGCAGCGCCACAAGCGCTCTTGGATATGGCTACACCTTC	CASSATSALGYGYTF
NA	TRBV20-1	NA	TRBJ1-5	TGCAGTGCTAGAGATCGGCCACAGGGAGCAAATAGCAATCAGCCCCAGCATTTT	CSARDRPQGANSNQPQHF
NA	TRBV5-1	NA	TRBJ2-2	TGCGCCAGCAGCTTGGAGGCCGGGGAGCTGTTTTTT	CASSLEAGELFF
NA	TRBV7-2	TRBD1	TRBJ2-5	TGTGCCAGCAGCCGGACAGGGACGGGGCAGGAGACCCAGTACTTC	CASSRTGTGQETQYF
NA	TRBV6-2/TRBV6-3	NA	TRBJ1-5	TGTGCCAGCAGTTACGCCGGGGGCGGCCAGCCCCAGCATTTT	CASSYAGGGQPQHF
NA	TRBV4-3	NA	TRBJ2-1	TGCGCCAGCAGCCAAGAGCGGGGGCTTGGCACCGATGAGCAGTTCTTC	CASSQERGLGTDEQFF
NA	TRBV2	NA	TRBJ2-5	TGTGCCAGCAGTGAAATTTGGCCGAGAGAGACCCAGTACTTC	CASSEIWPRETQYF
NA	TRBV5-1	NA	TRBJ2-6	TGCGCCAGCGCGTCCGGGACGGCTAGCTCTGGGGCCAACGTCCTGACTTTC	CASASGTASSGANVLTF
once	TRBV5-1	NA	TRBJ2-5	TGCGCCAGCAGGACCGGGGAGACCCAGTACTTC	CASRTGETQYF
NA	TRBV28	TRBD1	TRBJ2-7	TGTGCCAGCATTGAGGGGGCAGGTTCCCATGGGGAGCAGTACTTC	CASIEGAGSHGEQYF
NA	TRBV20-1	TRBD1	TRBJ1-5	TGCAGTGCTAGACCCATGGGACAGGGGTTTCATCAGCCCCAGCATTTT	CSARPMGQGFHQPQHF
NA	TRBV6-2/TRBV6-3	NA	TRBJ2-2	TGTGCCAGCCGAACAGACTGGGCCTCGAACACCGGGGAGCTGTTTTTT	CASRTDWASNTGELFF
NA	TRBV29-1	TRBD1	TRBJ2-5	TGCAGCGTTGAAAGGGGACAGCAAGAGACCCAGTACTTC	CSVERGQQETQYF
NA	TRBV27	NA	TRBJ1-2	TGTGCCAGCAGTCCCGCAGGGAGGACCCCTGGGGGCTACACCTTC	CASSPAGRTPGGYTF
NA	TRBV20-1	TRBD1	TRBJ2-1	TGCAGTGCTAGAGATGGGGGTGAGGGGGCAAGGTACAATGAGCAGTTCTTC	CSARDGGEGARYNEQFF
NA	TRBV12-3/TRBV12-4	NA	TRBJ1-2	TGTGCCAGCAGTTTAGCTACAGTTGCGGGGGGCTACACCTTC	CASSLATVAGGYTF
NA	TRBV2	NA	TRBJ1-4	TGTGCCAGCAGTGAATCGGGGCCGGAGGTCACTAATGAAAAACTGTTTTTT	CASSESGPEVTNEKLFF
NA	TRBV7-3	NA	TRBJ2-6	TGTGCCAGCACCATGAGCTCTGGGGCCAACGTCCTGACTTTC	CASTMSSGANVLTF
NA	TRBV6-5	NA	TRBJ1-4	TGTGCCAGCGGCTTTTCCCGGGGAGCTAATGAAAAACTGTTTTTT	CASGFSRGANEKLFF
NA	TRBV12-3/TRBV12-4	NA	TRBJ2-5	TGTGCCAGCTCACCGGCGGAGACCCAGTACTTC	CASSPAETQYF
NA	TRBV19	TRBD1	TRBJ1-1	TGTGCCAGTAGTCCAGGGACAGGGACTGAAGCTTTCTTT	CASSPGTGTEAFF
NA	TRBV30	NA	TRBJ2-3	TGTGCCTGGGGAGCGGAGCTATTCACAGATACGCAGTATTTT	CAWGAELFTDTQYF
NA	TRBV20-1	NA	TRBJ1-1	TGCAGTGCTAGACAAAGACCGAACACTGAAGCTTTCTTT	CSARQRPNTEAFF
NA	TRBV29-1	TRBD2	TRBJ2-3	TGCAGCGGTACTAGCGGTAGCACAGATACGCAGTATTTT	CSGTSGSTDTQYF
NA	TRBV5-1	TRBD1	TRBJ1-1	TGCGCCAGCAGCAGACAGGGGGCTGGGGACACTGAAGCTTTCTTT	CASSRQGAGDTEAFF
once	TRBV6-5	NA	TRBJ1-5	TGTGCCAGCAGTCCGGGGCCGCAGCCCCAGCATTTT	CASSPGPQPQHF
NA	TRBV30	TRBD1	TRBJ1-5	TGTGCCTGGAGGGGACAGACGAGCAATCAGCCCCAGCATTTT	CAWRGQTSNQPQHF
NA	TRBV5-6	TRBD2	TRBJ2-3	TGTGCCAGCAGCTCCCGACTAGCGGGGGGTCGAACAGATACGCAGTATTTT	CASSSRLAGGRTDTQYF
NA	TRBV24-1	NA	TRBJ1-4	TGTGCCACCAGTGCCGCCCAGGGAGGAAATGAAAAACTGTTTTTT	CATSAAQGGNEKLFF
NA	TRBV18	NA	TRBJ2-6	TGTGCCAGCTCACCCCTCGGGCACCAACTCTCTGGGGCCAACGTCCTGACTTTC	CASSPLGHQLSGANVLTF
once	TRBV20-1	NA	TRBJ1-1	TGCAGTGCTAGAGATCTAGGGGAGGGGCGGCCGAACACTGAAGCTTTCTTT	CSARDLGEGRPNTEAFF
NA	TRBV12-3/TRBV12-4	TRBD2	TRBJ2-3	TGTGCCAGCAGTTTAATCCCTCAGCGGGGGGGTCTAACGCAGTATTTT	CASSLIPQRGGLTQYF
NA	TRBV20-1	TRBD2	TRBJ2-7	TGCAGTGCTAGCCCAGGGGGCCTCGGACTAGCGGGGGGGCTGGTCTCCTACGAGCAGTACTTC	CSASPGGLGLAGGLVSYEQYF
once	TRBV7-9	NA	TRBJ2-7	TGTGCCAGCAGCTCCCCCCCGAAGGAGCAGTACTTC	CASSSPPKEQYF
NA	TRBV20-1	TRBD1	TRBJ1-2	TGCAGTGCTGTAAGAACAGGGGGCGGCTATGGCTACACCTTC	CSAVRTGGGYGYTF
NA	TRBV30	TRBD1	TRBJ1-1	TGTGCCTGGAGTTCGGGTATACAGGGGTCGCGGGAAGCTTTCTTT	CAWSSGIQGSREAFF
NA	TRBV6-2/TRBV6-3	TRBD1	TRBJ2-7	TGTGCCAGCAGTTACCAGGGGGCCGGGTACGAGCAGTACTTC	CASSYQGAGYEQYF
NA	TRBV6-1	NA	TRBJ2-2	TGTGCCAGCAGGGCGTCCTTTTTAGCCGGGGAGCTGTTTTTT	CASRASFLAGELFF
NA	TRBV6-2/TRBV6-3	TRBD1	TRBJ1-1	TGTGCCAGCAGTTACCCACCGGACAGGGGGAGCACTGAAGCTTTCTTT	CASSYPPDRGSTEAFF
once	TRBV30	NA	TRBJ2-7	TGTGCCTGGAGTGTAGGGCTGCAACTCGGGTACGAGCAGTACTTC	CAWSVGLQLGYEQYF
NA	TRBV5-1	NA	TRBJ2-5	TGCGCCAGCAGCATCCGGGGGTCGCAAGAGACCCAGTACTTC	CASSIRGSQETQYF
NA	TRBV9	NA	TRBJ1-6	TGTGCCAGCAATTCGGACGTTCATAATTCACCCCTCCACTTT	CASNSDVHNSPLHF
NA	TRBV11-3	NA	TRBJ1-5	TGTGCCAGCAGCTTGGGGGGATGGGCTAGCAATCAGCCCCAGCATTTT	CASSLGGWASNQPQHF
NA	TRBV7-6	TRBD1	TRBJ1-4	TGTGCCAGCAGCTTAGCCCCGACAGGGACTAATGAAAAACTGTTTTTT	CASSLAPTGTNEKLFF